This record covers a single TCR beta chain. Its antigen remains unknown. This entry is derived from a study of beta chain features in type 1 diabetes. Broader study findings: It was possible that PCR favored shorter templates, equally so in patients and controls. A greater similarity of naive, central memory and Treg TCRB repertoires was seen among patients than among healthy donors. In type 1 diabetes patients, VDJ junctions had fewer insertions; deletions at these junctions were more frequent.

Reverse transcription of all isolated RNA meant that expressed TCRB transcripts were sequenced. Measured with immunoSEQ multiplex PCR; TCRdb has only the in-frame clones, and not every one. The table has around 340,000 clones, around 19% seen once. Purities over 98% were achieved in all sorted populations. Germline CDR1 is SEHNR and CDR2 is FQNEAQ (reference sequence). The CDR3 is 13 amino acids. V lost 5 bases and J 6 bases, leaving 13 bases between the germline ends. The sample taken for sequencing was naive CD4+ T cells from blood. The chain employs TRBV7-9 and TRBJ1-2; D uncertain. The receptor comes from a woman younger than 35 in good health. For the CDR3, the DNA is TGTGCCAGCAGCCGATTCGAAGGAGATGGCTACACCTTC. As protein: CASSRFEGDGYTF.